Listed below are T cell receptor beta chains from one sample, sequenced in a study of early T cells in non-severe SARS-CoV-2 infection. MiXCR, run by TCRdb on the 5' RACE reads, gives a single entry per CDR3 protein. The sample carries tens of thousands of distinct CDR3 sequences, roughly 5.7% recorded once. Sequenced sample: whole blood. The receptors were sampled from an adult who was a healthcare worker with PCR-confirmed SARS-CoV-2 infection or an uninfected control (not recorded which). Each CDR3 is given with its conserved first and last residue. D genes are given only for firm matches. Clone size is stated in some rows and not others, as once, few, many or a class when expanded.

>TRBD1|many|16|TRBV7-6|TRBJ1-1
CASSLELGQGYTEAFF
TGTGCCAGCAGCTTAGAGCTGGGACAGGGTTACACTGAAGCTTTCTTT
>NA|many|12|TRBV10-3|TRBJ2-3
CAISESADTQYF
TGTGCCATCAGTGAGTCCGCAGATACGCAGTATTTT
>TRBD1|NA|17|TRBV11-2|TRBJ2-1
CASSPGRGQGFYNEQFF
TGTGCCAGCAGCCCCGGGCGGGGACAGGGATTCTACAATGAGCAGTTCTTC
>NA|many|12|TRBV7-9|TRBJ2-5
CASSLPGETQYF
TGTGCCAGCAGCTTACCAGGAGAGACCCAGTACTTC
>TRBD1|few|15|TRBV7-2|TRBJ2-5
CASSLVSRGPETQYF
TGTGCCAGCAGCTTAGTAAGCAGGGGGCCAGAGACCCAGTACTTC
>NA|many|12|TRBV28|TRBJ2-7
CASRSLSYEQYF
TGTGCCAGCAGGTCCCTCTCCTACGAGCAGTACTTC
>NA|NA|12|TRBV30|TRBJ2-5
CAWGPAREAQYF
TGTGCCTGGGGACCAGCCAGGGAGGCCCAGTACTTC
>NA|few|13|TRBV28|TRBJ1-2
CASRTDSNYGYTF
TGTGCCAGCAGAACGGACAGTAACTATGGCTACACCTTC
>TRBD2|many|17|TRBV19|TRBJ2-2
CATPRGGGGEVTGELFF
TGTGCCACCCCGAGGGGCGGCGGGGGAGAGGTGACCGGGGAGCTGTTTTTT
>NA|many|14|TRBV2|TRBJ1-2
CASSESQTVYGYTF
TGTGCCAGCAGTGAATCTCAGACAGTCTATGGCTACACCTTC
>NA|many|11|TRBV6-6|TRBJ2-5
CASSPKETQYF
TGTGCCAGCAGTCCGAAAGAGACCCAGTACTTC
>TRBD1|many|15|TRBV18|TRBJ2-1
CASSPGTGLPNEQFF
TGTGCCAGCTCACCCGGGACAGGGCTCCCGAATGAGCAGTTCTTC
>NA|many|16|TRBV15|TRBJ2-2
CATSRDYGTNTGELFF
TGTGCCACCAGCAGAGATTATGGAACGAACACCGGGGAGCTGTTTTTT
>TRBD1|many|16|TRBV7-9|TRBJ1-4
CASSPYQDREGEKLFF
TGTGCCAGCAGCCCCTACCAGGACAGGGAGGGTGAAAAACTGTTTTTT
>TRBD2|NA|15|TRBV20-1|TRBJ2-5
CSARAVAGGPQTQYF
TGCAGTGCTAGAGCTGTAGCGGGGGGGCCGCAGACCCAGTACTTC
>NA|few|14|TRBV6-5|TRBJ2-7
CASRRKRETYEQYF
TGTGCCAGCAGGAGAAAAAGAGAAACCTACGAGCAGTACTTC
>TRBD1|NA|17|TRBV7-9|TRBJ1-2
CASSLGDRAKSNYGYTF
TGTGCCAGCAGCTTAGGCGACAGGGCCAAATCTAACTATGGCTACACCTTC
>TRBD1|NA|15|TRBV13|TRBJ1-1
CASSFPDRVETEAFF
TGTGCCAGCAGCTTCCCGGACAGGGTAGAGACTGAAGCTTTCTTT
>TRBD2|many|14|TRBV3-1|TRBJ2-1
CASSQERGRSEQFF
TGTGCCAGCAGCCAAGAGCGGGGGAGGAGTGAGCAGTTCTTC
>NA|NA|14|TRBV4-3|TRBJ2-2
CASSQGTNTGELFF
TGCGCCAGCAGCCAAGGCACGAACACCGGGGAGCTGTTTTTT
>NA|medium-sized|12|TRBV20-1|TRBJ2-1
CSAPGWDNEQFF
TGCAGTGCGCCAGGTTGGGACAATGAGCAGTTCTTC
>NA|many|14|TRBV20-1|TRBJ1-2
CSAPPGGANYGYTF
TGCAGTGCTCCCCCCGGCGGTGCTAACTATGGCTACACCTTC
>TRBD2|many|15|TRBV20-1|TRBJ2-7
CSARAPRGISYEQYF
TGCAGTGCTAGAGCCCCGCGGGGGATCTCCTACGAGCAGTACTTC
>NA|NA|13|TRBV9|TRBJ1-4
CASGRDPNERLFF
TGTGCCAGCGGAAGGGACCCTAATGAAAGACTGTTTTTT
>TRBD1|few|14|TRBV20-1|TRBJ2-3
CSARDSTGGRAQYF
TGCAGTGCTAGAGATTCCACAGGGGGAAGGGCGCAGTATTTT
>NA|many|13|TRBV11-3|TRBJ1-3
CASSLGRGNTIYF
TGTGCCAGCAGCTTAGGGCGTGGCAACACCATATATTTT
>TRBD1|many|14|TRBV18|TRBJ1-2
CASSPGTGSYGYTF
TGTGCCAGCTCACCGGGGACAGGTTCCTATGGCTACACCTTC
>NA|NA|15|TRBV6-6|TRBJ1-4
CASSYRGASGEKLFF
TGTGCCAGCAGTTACAGGGGGGCGTCAGGTGAAAAACTGTTTTTT
>TRBD1|NA|13|TRBV12-3/TRBV12-4|TRBJ2-7
CASRLTGAYEQYF
TGTGCCAGCAGACTCACAGGGGCCTACGAGCAGTACTTC
>NA|many|15|TRBV4-3|TRBJ1-1
CASSQDSRANTEAFF
TGCGCCAGCAGCCAAGATAGCAGGGCGAACACTGAAGCTTTCTTT
>NA|many|14|TRBV20-1|TRBJ1-5
CSARDLGRGQPQHF
TGCAGTGCTAGAGATCTTGGTCGGGGTCAGCCCCAGCATTTT
>TRBD1|NA|13|TRBV20-1|TRBJ1-5
CSAKQGADQPQHF
TGCAGTGCTAAACAGGGGGCCGATCAGCCCCAGCATTTT
>TRBD1|NA|13|TRBV10-3|TRBJ1-2
CAITPGDSYGYTF
TGTGCCATCACCCCAGGGGACAGCTATGGCTACACCTTC
>NA|many|13|TRBV20-1|TRBJ1-1
CSAEEQSNTEAFF
TGCAGTGCTGAAGAACAGTCGAACACTGAAGCTTTCTTT
>NA|few|15|TRBV27|TRBJ1-6
CASSLYQGPSSPLHF
TGTGCCAGCAGTTTATATCAGGGGCCTTCTTCACCCCTCCACTTT
>NA|many|12|TRBV12-3/TRBV12-4|TRBJ1-2
CASSSSVRGYTF
TGTGCCAGCAGTTCGTCCGTAAGAGGCTACACCTTC
>NA|NA|15|TRBV4-3|TRBJ1-6
CASSEQGGYNSPLHF
TGCGCCAGCAGCGAACAAGGGGGGTATAATTCACCCCTCCACTTT
>NA|many|14|TRBV28|TRBJ2-5
CASSLSRDQETQYF
TGTGCCAGCAGTTTATCCAGGGACCAAGAGACCCAGTACTTC
>NA|NA|15|TRBV28|TRBJ1-1
CATLGRDNMNTEAFF
TGTGCCACCCTAGGGAGGGACAATATGAACACTGAAGCTTTCTTT
>TRBD2|NA|15|TRBV20-1|TRBJ2-7
CSARDPGGGTYEQYF
TGCAGTGCTAGAGATCCAGGCGGGGGAACCTACGAGCAGTACTTC
>NA|many|19|TRBV7-9|TRBJ2-1
CASSSSSGVPISSYNEQFF
TGTGCCAGCAGCTCGAGCTCCGGGGTACCAATCTCCTCCTACAATGAGCAGTTCTTC
>NA|many|14|TRBV7-2|TRBJ2-2
CASSGEGYTGELFF
TGTGCCAGCAGCGGCGAGGGTTACACCGGGGAGCTGTTTTTT